This T cell receptor beta chain was sequenced in a study of blood T cell repertoires in COVID-19. Overall study context: T cells, B-cell-depleted T cells, or PBMCs supplied cDNA or gDNA.

Clones were sequenced by immunoSEQ multiplex PCR, and TCRdb holds only the in-frame ones, with some missing. The sample holds roughly 220,000 clones, about 88% seen once. Either two negative PCRs, clearance, or symptom resolution qualified Cohort 3 donors as recovered. Trimming left V 4 bases short and J 7 bases short, with 20 bases between. Germline V CDR1 and CDR2: SGDLS, YYNGEE. The CDR3 is 15 amino acids. Sample: PBMCs or T cells enriched from blood (not recorded which). The receptor was isolated from a woman aged 25 to 39 who had recovered from COVID-19. The chain links TRBV9 to TRBJ1-2, with D maybe TRBD1 (6 bases). The CDR3 DNA reads as TGTGCCAGCAGCACATCTACTCTTCTACAGGGTGGCTACACCTTC. As protein: CASSTSTLLQGGYTF.